The clone carrying this TCR beta chain has a single count. Its antigen is undetermined. The CDR3 is 13 residues long. Looked up from germline, CDR1 is SQVTM and CDR2 is ANQGSEA. Between the trimmed V and J ends, which lost 7 bases and 6 bases, there was a span of 19 bases. These data are taken from a study of post-analysis software for immune sequencing data. Study overall: Relapsing-remitting, secondary progressive and progressive-relapsing forms of multiple sclerosis all featured among disease courses. Whole-study findings and limits: Roughly 5 TRBV segments were significantly more frequent in patients than in controls. TRBV5-6, TRBV5-1 and TRBV20-1 were among these segments. Significantly lower normalized Chao1 diversity was seen in multiple sclerosis patients than in controls. F measure clustering grouped samples strongly by preparation batch.

TCR beta libraries were prepared from cDNA with unique molecular identifiers. Yield was roughly 500,000 cDNA molecules from roughly 0.93 to 9.6 million T cells. TCRdb re-called the PCR reads with MiXCR, one entry per CDR3 protein. This sample carries some 690,000 distinct CDR3 sequences, more than 50% of them seen once, and the ten largest clones take over 9%. Sample: blood. The clonotype originates from a girl aged 2-10 years with multiple sclerosis. J is TRBJ2-7 and V is TRBV29-1; tentative D call: TRBD2 (5 bases). DNA for the CDR3: TGCAGCGCCGGAGGTCTAGTCGCGGGCGAGCAGTACTTC. Protein: CSAGGLVAGEQYF.